The source of this TCR beta chain is a study of shared clonotypes between healthy human individuals. The overall study: Used for every donor were three CD4 naive, three CD4 memory, two CD8 naive and one CD8 memory plate.

Execution of the assay was at deep level. Using immunoSEQ multiplex PCR, the repertoire was profiled, and TCRdb retains in-frame clones only, with some absent. Altogether some 680,000 clones are present, around four fifths being singletons, with the ten largest covering around 2%. Findings and caveats of the study: Memory subsets had estimated richness that was generally smaller than that of naive subsets. Clonotypes which were not shared had lower generation probabilities than clonotypes that all four donors shared.

Concerning this clone itself: The antigen remains unidentified.

CDR3 length: 15 amino acids. With V trimmed by 8 bases and J by 3 bases, 9 bases remained unmatched. Germline CDR1 reads MNHNY; CDR2 reads SVGAGI (reference sequence). The sequencing sample was made of memory CD4+ T cells sorted from blood. Sample subset: CD45RA-negative fraction. The origin of this receptor is a woman in her twenties or thirties in good health. The chain is built from TRBV6-6 and TRBJ1-5; 8 positions agree with TRBD1. CDR3 DNA: TGTGCCAGCTCATCGGGACAGGAGTTCAATCAGCCCCAGCATTTT. Protein product: CASSSGQEFNQPQHF.